These 31 T cell receptor beta chains came from one sample sequenced in a study of memory CD4+ T cells and cytomegalovirus serostatus. This table comes from immunoSEQ multiplex PCR, and its TCRdb copy is limited to in-frame clones, with some not included. Among around 60,000 clones listed, approximately 81% were seen once. Single viable CD3+CD4+CD8-CD45RO+ cells were sorted as the memory CD4+ T cells. Sequencing was done on a sample of memory CD4+ T cells from blood. These receptors all stem from an adult in good health and CMV-seronegative. Some clones in this sample may be carry-over from other donors' samples.

The rearrangement uses TRBV5-6 and TRBJ1-2; D is possibly TRBD1 (5 bases). The CDR3 contains 13 residues. Trimming stripped 4 bases from V and 8 bases from J, with 15 bases between. CDR1 is SGHDT, CDR2 YYEEEE, per germline. The CDR3 is CASSPLQGTGYTF. The CDR3, as DNA: TGTGCCAGCAGCCCGCTCCAGGGCACAGGCTACACCTTC.

The chain has TRBV5-1 and TRBJ2-1; unclear D gene. V lost 0 bases and J 9 bases, leaving 10 bases between the germline ends. Per germline, CDR1 SGHRS and CDR2 YFSETQ. The length of the CDR3 is 13 residues. This CDR3 reads CASSLGWNSEQFF. Written as DNA, the CDR3 is TGCGCCAGCAGCTTGGGCTGGAACTCTGAGCAGTTCTTC.

This sequence joins TRBV15 and TRBJ2-5, with D tentatively TRBD1 (7 bases). Trimming removed 1 base from V and 7 bases from J, with 19 bases in between. Germline V gene lookup returns CDR1 LNHNV and CDR2 YYDKDF (reference sequence). This CDR3 spans 16 amino acids. The CDR3 region is CATSRVQTGSGGTQYF. The CDR3 region has the DNA TGTGCCACCAGCAGAGTTCAGACAGGGTCCGGGGGGACCCAGTACTTC. Full variable domain (rest looked up from reference TRBV15 and TRBJ2-5): DAMVIQNPRYQVTQFGKPVTLSCSQTLNHNVMYWYQQKSSQAPKLLFHYYDKDFNNEADTPDNFQSRRPNTSFCFLDIRSPGLGDTAMYLCATSRVQTGSGGTQYFGPGTRLLVL.

V gene TRBV4-2 combines with J gene TRBJ2-5; D is uncertain. CDR1 is LGHNA, CDR2 YNFKEQ, per germline. Trimming cost V 1 base and J 5 bases, with 8 bases left between them. The CDR3 has 13 amino acids. The CDR3 here is CASSQGKKETQYF. In DNA form, the CDR3 reads TGTGCCAGCAGCCAAGGCAAAAAGGAGACCCAGTACTTC.

The rearrangement uses TRBV4-2 and TRBJ2-2; 8 bases align to TRBD1. CDR1 and CDR2 from the germline V gene are LGHNA and YNFKEQ. V lost 3 bases to trimming and J lost 0 bases; unmatched junction nucleotides: 9. The CDR3 length is 18 residues. The CDR3 nucleotides read TGTGCCAGCAGCCACAGGGCAGGGGGCGTTCCGAACACCGGGGAGCTGTTTTTT. Translating it yields CASSHRAGGVPNTGELFF.

The rearrangement joins TRBV5-1 to TRBJ2-7; 10 positions agree with TRBD1. Germline trimming cut 4 bases from V and 4 bases from J; bases unmatched to any gene: 8. The CDR3 is made up of 15 amino acids. Germline V gives CDR1 SGHRS, CDR2 YFSETQ. DNA for the CDR3: TGCGCCAGCAGCGATGCGAGGACAGGGGGGTACGAGCAGTACTTC. Its protein is CASSDARTGGYEQYF.

The rearrangement links TRBV28 to TRBJ1-1; D not resolved. Trimming pared 5 bases from V and 5 bases from J, leaving 12 bases between. CDR3 length: 13 amino acids. The germline gives CDR1 MDHEN, CDR2 SYDVKM. The CDR3 reads CASSIPGNTEAFF. The CDR3 nucleotides are TGTGCCAGCAGTATCCCCGGGAATACTGAAGCTTTCTTT.

The chain uses TRBV30 and TRBJ2-7; perhaps TRBD2 as D (6 bases). The CDR3 covers 12 residues. Germline values: CDR1 GTSNPN, CDR2 SVGIG (reference sequence). Trimming took 2 bases from V and 4 from J, leaving 9 bases between them. This chain's CDR3 is CAWSPLAYEQYF. CDR3 sequence (DNA): TGTGCCTGGAGTCCCCTAGCGTACGAGCAGTACTTC.

This chain joins TRBV5-4 and TRBJ2-3; TRBD2 matches 7 bases. V shed 3 bases, J shed 6 bases, and the junction held 10 bases outside the gene matches. The germline gives CDR1 SGHNT, CDR2 YYREEE (reference sequence). The CDR3 contains 15 residues. The CDR3 protein is CASSSARAGEDTQYF. The CDR3 region has the DNA TGTGCCAGCAGCTCCGCAAGGGCGGGAGAGGATACGCAGTATTTT.

CDR3 in DNA: TGTGCCAGCAGCACCCCAGGGGGGGAGGGGGGTGTGCCCTACGAGCAGTACTTC. Amino acids: CASSTPGGEGGVPYEQYF. The chain links TRBV5-4 to TRBJ2-7; the D gene could be TRBD1 or TRBD2 (7 bases each). This CDR3 region has 18 residues. V gave up 4 bases and J gave up 2 bases, with 25 bases separating them. Germline V gives CDR1 SGHNT, CDR2 YYREEE (reference sequence).

This clone was detected a few times. The chain links TRBV19 to TRBJ1-2; D may be TRBD1 (6 bases). The germline V and J ends were trimmed by 3 bases and 7 bases, with 12 bases remaining between them. Germline V gene lookup returns CDR1 LNHDA and CDR2 SQIVND (reference sequence). The CDR3 has 13 amino acids. CDR3 in DNA: TGTGCCAGTAGTATTTCGTCAGGGGTTGGCTACACCTTC. Amino acids: CASSISSGVGYTF.

This rearrangement joins TRBV9 to TRBJ1-5; D unclear. CDR3 size: 15 residues. CDR1 is SGDLS, CDR2 YYNGEE, per germline. V was trimmed by 3 bases and J by 0 bases, leaving 10 bases between them. DNA of the CDR3: TGTGCCAGCAGCGGAGACGGTAATAGCAATCAGCCCCAGCATTTT. The encoded protein is CASSGDGNSNQPQHF.

This clone showed up just a few times. This chain uses TRBV29-1 with TRBJ1-1, with 7 bases that match TRBD1. This CDR3 spans 13 amino acids. J lost 1 base, V lost 4 bases, and 3 bases had no gene match. The germline V gene encodes CDR1 SQVTM and CDR2 ANQGSEA. This CDR3 is CSVGDRANTEAFF. Written as DNA, the CDR3 is TGCAGCGTTGGTGACAGGGCGAACACTGAAGCTTTCTTT.

V usage is TRBV5-8 and J usage is TRBJ1-5; D call uncertain. V was clipped by 0 bases and J by 7 bases, with 5 bases between them. The CDR3 sequence is 12 residues long. Germline loops: CDR1 SGHTS, CDR2 YDEGEE. The CDR3 DNA reads as TGTGCCAGCAGCTTGGACAAACAGCCCCAGCATTTT. Amino acid sequence: CASSLDKQPQHF.

The chain couples TRBV28 to TRBJ2-5; 11 positions agree with TRBD2. The CDR3 runs to 17 residues. Unmatched junction bases numbered 13, after V lost 4 bases and J lost 6 bases. Germline loops: CDR1 MDHEN, CDR2 SYDVKM. The CDR3 spells CASSWIAGGPGGKTQYF. Written as DNA, the CDR3 is TGTGCCAGCAGTTGGATAGCGGGAGGGCCGGGGGGAAAGACCCAGTACTTC.

The chain links TRBV9 to TRBJ1-1; 7 bases line up with TRBD1. The CDR3 contains 14 residues. Germline values: CDR1 SGDLS, CDR2 YYNGEE. V shed 2 bases, J shed 3 bases, and the junction held 4 bases outside the gene matches. The CDR3 reads CASSVGQVDTEAFF. The DNA for the CDR3 is TGTGCCAGCAGCGTTGGACAGGTTGACACTGAAGCTTTCTTT.

The chain recombines TRBV27 with TRBJ2-1; TRBD2 matches 11 bases. From germline, CDR1 is MNHEY and CDR2 SMNVEV (reference sequence). The CDR3 length is 14 residues. J gave up 8 bases and V 7 bases, and 7 bases lay outside the gene matches. CDR3 protein: CASTRLAGNDEQFF. CDR3 bases: TGTGCCAGCACCAGACTAGCGGGAAACGATGAGCAGTTCTTC.

Remarks on this clone: At one boundary the junction diverges from the germline segment, which might be a read error. The gene calls are TRBV7-7 and TRBJ1-3; D gene unclear. Germline CDR1 is SSHAT and CDR2 is FNYEAQ (reference sequence). The CDR3 length is 17 residues. CDR3 protein: CASSFFGPVVSGNTIYF. Written as DNA, the CDR3 is TGTGCTAGCAGCTTTTTCGGTCCAGTGGTCTCTGGAAACACCATATATTTT.

The rearrangement links TRBV11-2 to TRBJ2-1; possibly TRBD2 for D (6 bases). CDR3 length: 15 residues. The V gene lost 4 bases and the J gene lost 2 bases, with 12 bases spanning the gap. The V gene's germline CDR1 is SGHAT and CDR2 FQNNGV. The CDR3 DNA follows: TGTGCCAGCAGCTCAGCGGGTGTCCCCTACAATGAGCAGTTCTTC. It specifies CASSSAGVPYNEQFF.

The chain employs TRBV11-3 and TRBJ2-1; 10 bases are a match to TRBD1. Germline V gene data show CDR1 as SGHNT and CDR2 as YENEEA. The CDR3 is 14 residues long. Losses at the gene ends were 1 base for V and 9 bases for J; bases not matched to a gene: 3. CDR3 amino acids: CASSLGTGGGEQFF. CDR3 nucleotide sequence: TGTGCCAGCAGCTTAGGGACAGGGGGTGGTGAGCAGTTCTTC. Full variable domain (outside the CDR3, taken from reference TRBV11-3 and TRBJ2-1): EAGVVQSPRYKIIEKKQPVAFWCNPISGHNTLYWYLQNLGQGPELLIRYENEEAVDDSQLPKDRFSAERLKGVDSTLKIQPAELGDSAVYLCASSLGTGGGEQFFGPGTRLTVL.

This chain joins TRBV27 and TRBJ2-1, with TRBD2 matching over 16 bases. This CDR3 contains 17 residues. In germline, CDR1 is MNHEY, CDR2 SMNVEV (reference sequence). V shed 5 bases, J shed 7 bases, and the junction held 8 bases outside the gene matches. Here the CDR3 DNA reads TGTGCCAGCAGTCCGGGGACTAGCGGGAGGGGTTGGAATGAGCAGTTCTTC. Its protein product is CASSPGTSGRGWNEQFF.

A remark on this clone: At one of its ends the junction is not consistent with the germline gene, which may arise from a read error. The chain couples TRBV28 to TRBJ2-7; D is possibly TRBD2 (5 bases). This CDR3 is 15 amino acids long. The germline V gene has CDR1 MDHEN and CDR2 SYDVKM. The CDR3 region has the DNA TGTGCCAGCAGTTCGGGGATCCAATATTCCTACGCGCAGTACTTC. Its protein is CASSSGIQYSYAQYF.

CDR3 DNA sequence: TGTGCCTCTTTACTATCCACTGAAGCTTTCTTT. Translated, it gives CASLLSTEAFF. This chain links TRBV30 with TRBJ1-1, with D hard to call. Per the germline V gene, CDR1 is GTSNPN and CDR2 is SVGIG (reference sequence). This CDR3 is built from 11 residues. Trimming took off 7 bases at V and 4 bases at J, with 10 bases between the two ends.

J is TRBJ2-5 and V is TRBV9; the D gene is possibly TRBD1 (5 bases). The V end lost 0 bases, the J end lost 5 bases, and 11 bases lay between the germline ends. The CDR3 runs 14 residues. Germline CDR1 is SGDLS and CDR2 is YYNGEE. CDR3 sequence: CASSVGEGVETQYF. DNA of the CDR3: TGTGCCAGCAGCGTAGGGGAAGGGGTGGAGACCCAGTACTTC.

This clone is deemed medium-sized (0.01 to 0.1%). The sample has other DNA sequences that encode this CDR3 too. The chain recombines TRBV6-5 with TRBJ2-5, with D unclear. Per germline, CDR1 MNHEY and CDR2 SVGAGI. This CDR3 is built from 11 residues. V lost 2 bases, J lost 5 bases, and 3 bases lay in between. CDR3 amino acids: CASSYGETQYF. Here the CDR3 DNA reads TGTGCCAGCAGTTACGGGGAGACCCAGTACTTC.

The chain employs TRBV5-1 and TRBJ1-4; the D is unclear. This CDR3 comprises 16 residues. Trimming shortened V by 4 bases and J by 3 bases, and 16 bases separated the two germline ends. The germline CDR1 and CDR2 sequences are SGHRS and YFSETQ. CDR3 nucleotides: TGCGCCAGCAGCACGGACCCCCTGATCGCTAATGAAAAACTGTTTTTT. Protein product: CASSTDPLIANEKLFF.

The rearrangement links TRBV1 to TRBJ2-7; the DNA was not used to check the table's D call, TRBD1. TRBV1 is an annotated pseudogene. The CDR3 spans 14 residues. The CDR3 protein is CTSSRGTGTFEQYF. The CDR3 nucleotides are TGCACCAGCAGCCGAGGGACAGGAACGTTCGAGCAGTACTTC.

The V gene is TRBV29-1, the J gene TRBJ1-2; D is ambiguous. The germline V gene encodes CDR1 SQVTM and CDR2 ANQGSEA. The CDR3 contains 14 residues. Trimming removed 1 base at V and 0 bases at J, with 9 bases between. Here the CDR3 DNA reads TGCAGCGTTGAAGGTCGGGGAGCTAACTATGGCTACACCTTC. Encoded protein: CSVEGRGANYGYTF.

This clone was observed a single time. Here the CDR3 DNA reads TGTGCCAGCAGCGTAGGGGCCGGGTCCAGTGGAAACACCATATATTTT. This gives the protein CASSVGAGSSGNTIYF. The V call is TRBV9, the J call TRBJ1-3, with no clear D. CDR3 size: 16 residues. The ends were cut back, 0 bases at V and 3 bases at J, with 13 bases in the middle. In germline, CDR1 is SGDLS, CDR2 YYNGEE.

The rearrangement links TRBV11-2 to TRBJ1-2; D is undetermined. Trimming removed 1 base from V and 0 bases from J, with 9 bases in between. This CDR3 comprises 15 residues. Germline values: CDR1 SGHAT, CDR2 FQNNGV. DNA for the CDR3: TGTGCCAGCAGCTTAGTTGCTTCAGCTAACTATGGCTACACCTTC. Protein: CASSLVASANYGYTF.

The chain is built from TRBV28 and TRBJ1-1; the D is unclear. V gave up 5 bases and J gave up 6 bases, with 16 bases separating them. The germline gives CDR1 MDHEN, CDR2 SYDVKM. The CDR3 consists of 14 residues. CDR3 protein: CASSEYRQVPEAFF. In DNA, the CDR3 is TGTGCCAGCAGTGAATACCGGCAGGTGCCTGAAGCTTTCTTT. Full variable domain (remainder filled in from reference TRBV28 and TRBJ1-1): DVKVTQSSRYLVKRTGEKVFLECVQDMDHENMFWYRQDPGLGLRLIYFSYDVKMKEKGDIPEGYSVSREKKERFSLILESASTNQTSMYLCASSEYRQVPEAFFGQGTRLTVV.